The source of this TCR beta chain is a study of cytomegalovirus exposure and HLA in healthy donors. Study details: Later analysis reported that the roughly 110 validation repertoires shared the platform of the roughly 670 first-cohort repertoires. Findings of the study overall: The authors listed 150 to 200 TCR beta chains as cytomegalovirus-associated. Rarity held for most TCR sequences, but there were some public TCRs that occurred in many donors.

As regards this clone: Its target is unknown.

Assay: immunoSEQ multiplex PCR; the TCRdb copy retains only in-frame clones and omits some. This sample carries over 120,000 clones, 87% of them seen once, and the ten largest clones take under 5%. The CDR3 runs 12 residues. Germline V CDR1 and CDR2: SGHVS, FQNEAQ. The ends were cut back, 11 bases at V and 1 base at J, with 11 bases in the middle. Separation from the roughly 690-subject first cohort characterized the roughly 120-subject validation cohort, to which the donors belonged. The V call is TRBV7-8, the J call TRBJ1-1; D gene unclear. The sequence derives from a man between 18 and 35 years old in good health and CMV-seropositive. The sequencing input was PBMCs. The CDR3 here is CAWGAGNTEAFF. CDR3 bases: TGTGCCTGGGGAGCGGGGAACACTGAAGCTTTCTTT.